These 11 T cell receptor beta chains came from one sample sequenced in a study of technical replicates of blood from a handful of donors. TCRdb's table, derived via immunoSEQ multiplex PCR, lists solely in-frame clones and lacks some. In the table there are almost 70,000 clones, roughly 90% of which are singletons. Material: PBMCs. These receptors were obtained from a human donor in good health. Some clones in this sample may be carry-over from other donors' samples.

This chain joins TRBV6-1 and TRBJ2-6; TRBD2 is a possible D gene (7 bases). Germline values: CDR1 MNHNS, CDR2 SASEGT. CDR3 length: 17 amino acids. V was clipped by 4 bases and J by 1 base, with 14 bases between them. The CDR3 DNA is TGTGCCAGCAGTGCCGAGGGGGGGGTGTCTGGGGCCAACGTCCTGACTTTC. Translating gives CASSAEGGVSGANVLTF.

This clone occurred a few times. The chain recombines TRBV30 with TRBJ1-2; D remains ambiguous. The V gene lost 2 bases and the J gene lost 4 bases, with 11 bases spanning the gap. The germline V gene has CDR1 GTSNPN and CDR2 SVGIG (reference sequence). The CDR3 length is 13 residues. This CDR3 reads CAWSLERSYGYTF. The CDR3 DNA sequence: TGTGCCTGGAGTTTGGAGAGGTCCTATGGCTACACCTTC. Filled out from reference TRBV30 and TRBJ1-2, the complete variable domain reads SQTIHQWPATLVQPVGSPLSLECTVEGTSNPNLYWYRQAAGRGLQLLFYSVGIGQISSEVPQNLSASRPQDRQFILSSKKLLLSDSGFYLCAWSLERSYGYTFGSGTRLTVV.

This sequence joins TRBV5-6 and TRBJ1-3, with 8 bases that match TRBD1. The length of the CDR3 is 18 residues. CDR1 and CDR2 (germline): SGHDT, YYEEEE. V lost 0 bases, J lost 0 bases, and 8 bases stayed unmatched. The CDR3 nucleotides read TGTGCCAGCAGCTTGGGTGGACAGGGCTGGAGCTCTGGAAACACCATATATTTT. It encodes CASSLGGQGWSSGNTIYF.

CDR3 nucleotide sequence: TGTGCCAGCTCAACCAGGGGACTAGCGGGAGATGAGCAGTTCTTC. This translates into CASSTRGLAGDEQFF. The chain links TRBV18 to TRBJ2-1; 14 bases are a match to TRBD2. The CDR3 is 15 amino acids. The germline V gene has CDR1 KGHSH and CDR2 LQKENI. Trimming cost V 5 bases and J 8 bases; bases outside gene matches: 5.

The V and J genes are TRBV5-4 and TRBJ2-2; D unclear. V lost 0 bases and J lost 6, with 6 bases in between. CDR1 SGHNT and CDR2 YYREEE come from the germline V gene (reference sequence). CDR3 length: 13 amino acids. The CDR3 reads CASSLAPSGELFF. CDR3 sequence (DNA): TGTGCCAGCAGCTTGGCCCCATCCGGGGAGCTGTTTTTT. Full variable domain (rest looked up from reference TRBV5-4 and TRBJ2-2): ETGVTQSPTHLIKTRGQQVTLRCSSQSGHNTVSWYQQALGQGPQFIFQYYREEENGRGNFPPRFSGLQFPNYSSELNVNALELDDSALYLCASSLAPSGELFFGEGSRLTVL.

The chain uses TRBV5-4 and TRBJ2-7; 13 positions agree with TRBD2. With V trimmed by 4 bases and J by 2 bases, 3 bases remained unmatched. Germline CDR1 SGHNT, CDR2 YYREEE (reference sequence). The CDR3 contains 15 residues. The CDR3 DNA reads TGTGCCAGCAGCGTCGGGACTAGCGGGGCCTACGAGCAGTACTTC. It encodes CASSVGTSGAYEQYF.

The chain links TRBV5-1 to TRBJ2-3, with D perhaps matching TRBD2 (5 bases). There are 14 residues in the CDR3. V was pared by 2 bases and J by 2 bases, with 9 bases between. From germline, CDR1 is SGHRS and CDR2 YFSETQ. DNA for the CDR3: TGCGCCAGCAGCTTTAACGGGGACACAGATACGCAGTATTTT. As protein: CASSFNGDTDTQYF. Full variable domain (missing parts from reference TRBV5-1 and TRBJ2-3): KAGVTQTPRYLIKTRGQQVTLSCSPISGHRSVSWYQQTPGQGLQFLFEYFSETQRNKGNFPGRFSGRQFSNSRSEMNVSTLELGDSALYLCASSFNGDTDTQYFGPGTRLTVL.

The gene calls are TRBV12-5 and TRBJ2-3, with 10 bases fitting TRBD2. Germline V gives CDR1 LGHNT, CDR2 FRNRAP. The CDR3 extends over 15 amino acids. With V trimmed by 6 bases and J by 4 bases, 7 bases remained unmatched. CDR3: CASGSGGARSDTQYF. CDR3 in DNA: TGTGCTAGTGGGAGCGGGGGGGCCAGGTCAGATACGCAGTATTTT.

The chain combines TRBV7-8 with TRBJ2-3; unclear D gene. V lost 5 bases and J 2 bases, leaving 5 bases between the germline ends. The CDR3 spans 12 residues. CDR1 is SGHVS, CDR2 FQNEAQ, per germline. For the CDR3, the DNA is TGTGCCAGCAGCCCCTCCACAGATACGCAGTATTTT. This sequence encodes CASSPSTDTQYF.

The V gene is TRBV6-1, the J gene TRBJ2-3; tentative D call: TRBD1 (6 bases). CDR1 is MNHNS and CDR2 is SASEGT in the germline V gene. V was cut by 5 bases and J by 1 base, with 10 bases left in between. There are 14 residues in the CDR3. The CDR3 nucleotides are TGTGCCAGCAGTCGGGCAGGGGGCACAGATACGCAGTATTTT. Translated, it gives CASSRAGGTDTQYF.

This sequence joins TRBV18 and TRBJ1-1; D unresolved. Germline CDR1 KGHSH, CDR2 LQKENI. The ends were cut back, 3 bases at V and 0 bases at J, with 11 bases in the middle. CDR3 length equals 15 residues. The CDR3 region has the DNA TGTGCCAGCTCACCGCGGAGAGAGATGAACACTGAAGCTTTCTTT. As protein: CASSPRREMNTEAFF.